This T cell receptor beta chain was found in a study of cytomegalovirus exposure and HLA in healthy donors. Study context: Approximately 180 million T cells yielded 117 million unique TCR beta sequences, as an earlier analysis found.

Study observations and caveats: Within an earlier analysis, most TCR beta V segments proved productive either about 90% or about 30% of the time. Based on reports, TCR beta sequences accurately predicted HLA-A and HLA-B alleles for most subjects. The authors later linked a missense DCLRE1C variant to TCR beta V- and J-gene trimming.

It was with 60 Vbeta and 13 Jbeta primers that the PCR ran. The repertoire was sequenced with immunoSEQ multiplex PCR; TCRdb's copy has only in-frame clones and lacks some. This table has around 40,000 clones, roughly two thirds appearing once. For this clone: Its antigen is unknown.

This clonotype was obtained from a man younger than 45 in good health and CMV-seronegative. The sequencing input was PBMCs.

For the CDR3, the DNA is TGTGCCAGCAGCTTTGGTCAGGGCTCCTACGAGCAGTACTTC. Its protein product is CASSFGQGSYEQYF. J is TRBJ2-7 and V is TRBV11-2; the D gene is possibly TRBD1 (5 bases). Germline CDR1 is SGHAT and CDR2 is FQNNGV. V was shortened by 3 bases and J by 0 bases, with 9 bases between the two germline ends. The CDR3 extends over 14 amino acids. Filled out from reference TRBV11-2 and TRBJ2-7, the complete variable domain reads EAGVAQSPRYKIIEKRQSVAFWCNPISGHATLYWYQQILGQGPKLLIQFQNNGVVDDSQLPKDRFSAERLKGVDSTLKIQPAKLEDSAVYLCASSFGQGSYEQYFGPGTRLTVT.